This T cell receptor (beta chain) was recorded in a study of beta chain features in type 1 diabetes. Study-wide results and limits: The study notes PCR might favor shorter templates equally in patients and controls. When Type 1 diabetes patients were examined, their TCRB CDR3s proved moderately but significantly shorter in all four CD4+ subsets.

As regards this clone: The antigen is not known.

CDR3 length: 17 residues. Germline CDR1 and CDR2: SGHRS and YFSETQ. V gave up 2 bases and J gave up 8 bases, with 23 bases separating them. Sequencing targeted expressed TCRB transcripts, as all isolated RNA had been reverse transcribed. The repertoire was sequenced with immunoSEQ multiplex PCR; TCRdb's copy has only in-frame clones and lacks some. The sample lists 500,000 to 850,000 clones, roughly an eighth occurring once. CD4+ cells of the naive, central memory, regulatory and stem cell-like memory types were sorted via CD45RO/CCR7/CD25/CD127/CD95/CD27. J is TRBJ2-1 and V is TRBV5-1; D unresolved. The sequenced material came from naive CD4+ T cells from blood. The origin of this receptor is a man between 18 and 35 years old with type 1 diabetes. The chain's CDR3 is CASSFGPKSPREDEQFF. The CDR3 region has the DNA TGCGCCAGCAGCTTCGGACCGAAGAGCCCACGAGAGGATGAGCAGTTCTTC.